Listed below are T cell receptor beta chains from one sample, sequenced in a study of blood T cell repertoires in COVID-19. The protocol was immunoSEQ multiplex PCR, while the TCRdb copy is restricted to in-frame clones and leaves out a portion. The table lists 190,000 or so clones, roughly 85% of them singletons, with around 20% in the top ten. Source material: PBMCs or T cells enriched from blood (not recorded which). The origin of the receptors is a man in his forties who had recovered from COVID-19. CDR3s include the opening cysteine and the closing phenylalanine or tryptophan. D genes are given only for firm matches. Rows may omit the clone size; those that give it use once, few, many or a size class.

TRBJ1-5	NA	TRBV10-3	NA	TGTGCCATTGGGGAGACAACTAATCAGCCCCAGCATTTT	CAIGETTNQPQHF
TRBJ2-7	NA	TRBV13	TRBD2	TGTGCCAGCAGCCCCCGGGGGGGAGGGCCCAAAGGCGAGCAGTACTTC	CASSPRGGGPKGEQYF
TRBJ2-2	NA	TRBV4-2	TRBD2	TGTGCCAGCAGTTATAGACTAGCGGCGAACACCGGGGAGCTGTTTTTT	CASSYRLAANTGELFF
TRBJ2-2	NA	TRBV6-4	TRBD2	TGTGCCAGCAGTGTACTAGCGGGAGCTGACACCGGGGAGCTGTTTTTT	CASSVLAGADTGELFF
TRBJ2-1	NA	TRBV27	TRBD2	TGTGCCAGCAGTTTTGGACTAGCGGGAGGGCATCTGTTCTTC	CASSFGLAGGHLFF
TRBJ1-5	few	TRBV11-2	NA	TGTGCCAGCAGCTTAGGGGGGACAAGCAATCAGCCCCAGCATTTT	CASSLGGTSNQPQHF
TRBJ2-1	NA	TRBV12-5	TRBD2	TGTGCTAGTGGTACCTCCGGGACTAGCGGCTGGTACTCCTACAATGAGCAGTTCTTC	CASGTSGTSGWYSYNEQFF
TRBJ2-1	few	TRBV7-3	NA	TGTGCCAGCAGCCCCACTGGGACACTTACTTCCAATGAGCAGTTCTTC	CASSPTGTLTSNEQFF
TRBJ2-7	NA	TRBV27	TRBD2	TGTGCCAGCAGTCCCGGGACTAGCGGGCACGAGCAGTACTTC	CASSPGTSGHEQYF
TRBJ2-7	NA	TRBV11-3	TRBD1	TGTGCCAGCAGCGCCCGCCTTAGGGGGCGACGAGGTATCAACGAGCAGTACTTC	CASSARLRGRRGINEQYF
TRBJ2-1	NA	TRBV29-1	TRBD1	TGCAGCGGTGGGACAGGAAATGAGCAGTTCTTC	CSGGTGNEQFF
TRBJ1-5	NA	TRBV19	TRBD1	TGTGCCAGTAGTAGTGGGACAGATCAGCCCCAGCATTTT	CASSSGTDQPQHF
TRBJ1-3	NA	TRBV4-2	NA	TGTGCCAGCAGCCAAGAGTCAGTCTCTGGAAACACCATATATTTT	CASSQESVSGNTIYF
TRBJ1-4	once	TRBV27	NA	TGTGCCAGCAGGAAGGGACTTTATGAAAAACTGTTTTTT	CASRKGLYEKLFF
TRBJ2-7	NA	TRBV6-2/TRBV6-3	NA	TGTGCCAGCAGTGGATCAGGCTCCCCAGCAAGGGAGCAGTACTTC	CASSGSGSPAREQYF
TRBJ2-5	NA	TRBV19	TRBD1	TGTGCCAGTAGTATACAGGGACAGACGGAGACCCAGTACTTC	CASSIQGQTETQYF
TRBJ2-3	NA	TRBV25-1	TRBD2	TGTGCTACCCGAATGGGGCTAGCGGGAGACCACTATACGCAGTATTTT	CATRMGLAGDHYTQYF
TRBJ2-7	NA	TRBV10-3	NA	TGTGCCATCAGCCTAGCGAGCACTGATGGACTGCTTCCGCAGTACTTC	CAISLASTDGLLPQYF
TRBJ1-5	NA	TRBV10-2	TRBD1	TGCGCCAGCAGTGAACCTAGGACAGGGGGACGGAATCAGCCCCAGCATTTT	CASSEPRTGGRNQPQHF
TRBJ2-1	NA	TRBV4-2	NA	TGTGCCAGCAGCCAAAAGGGGACTGCCTACAATGAGCAGTTCTTC	CASSQKGTAYNEQFF
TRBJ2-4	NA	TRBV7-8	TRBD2	TGTGCCAGCAGCTTAAGGGGCCTAGCGGGAGTGCCCAAAAACATTCAGTACTTC	CASSLRGLAGVPKNIQYF
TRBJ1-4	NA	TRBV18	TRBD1	TGTGCCAGCTCACCACCGGGACAGACAGAAAAACTGTTTTTT	CASSPPGQTEKLFF
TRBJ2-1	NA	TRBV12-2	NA	TGTGCAAGTCGCTTAGCGGGAGCGGGGTACAATGAGCAGTTCTTC	CASRLAGAGYNEQFF
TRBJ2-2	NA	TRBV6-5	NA	TGTGCCAGCAGCAAACTATCGGCCGGGGAGCTGTTTTTT	CASSKLSAGELFF
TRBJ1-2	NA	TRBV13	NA	TGTGCCAGCAGCACCCGGGACTTATCAAACTATGGCTACACCTTC	CASSTRDLSNYGYTF
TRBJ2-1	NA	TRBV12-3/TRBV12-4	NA	TGTGCCAGCAGTTCTTACAATGAGCAGTTCTTC	CASSSYNEQFF
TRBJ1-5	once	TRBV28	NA	TGTGCCAGCAGTCCGAGGGGGAGCGGCAATCAGCCCCAGCATTTT	CASSPRGSGNQPQHF
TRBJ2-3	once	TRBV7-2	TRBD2	TGTGCCAGCAGCTTAGCCTTGACTAGCGGGACAGATACGCAGTATTTT	CASSLALTSGTDTQYF
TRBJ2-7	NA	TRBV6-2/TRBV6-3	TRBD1	TGTGCCAGCAGTTACTCGGGACAGGGGGCCTACGAGCAGTACTTC	CASSYSGQGAYEQYF
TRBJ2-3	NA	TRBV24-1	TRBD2	TGTGCCACCAGTGATTCTGACCGGACTAGCGGGAGAGGAGATACGCAGTATTTT	CATSDSDRTSGRGDTQYF
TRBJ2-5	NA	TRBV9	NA	TGTGCCAGCAGCGCGACAGCGAGAGAGACCCAGTACTTC	CASSATARETQYF
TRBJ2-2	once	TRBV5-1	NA	TGCGCCAGCGGACAGCTTAACACCGGGGAGCTGTTTTTT	CASGQLNTGELFF
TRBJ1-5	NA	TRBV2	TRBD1	TGTGCCAGCAGTCGACAGGGAGGAGCGAGCAATCAGCCCCAGCATTTT	CASSRQGGASNQPQHF
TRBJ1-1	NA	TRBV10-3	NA	TGTGCCATCAGGCCGGTAAACCAGAACACTGAAGCTTTCTTT	CAIRPVNQNTEAFF
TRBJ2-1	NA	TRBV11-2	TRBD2	TGTGCCAGCAGCTTAGGGACTAGCGGGAGGACCAATGAGCAGTTCTTC	CASSLGTSGRTNEQFF
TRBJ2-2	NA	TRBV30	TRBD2	TGTGCCTGGAGTGTACTACTAGCGGGAACCGGGGAGCTGTTTTTT	CAWSVLLAGTGELFF
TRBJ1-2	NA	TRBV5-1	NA	TGCGCCAGCAGCCCCCCCGGGGGAGGAGGCTACACCTTC	CASSPPGGGGYTF
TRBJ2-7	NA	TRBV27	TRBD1	TGTGCCAGCAGCGAGGACAGGCATCCCTACGAGCAGTACTTC	CASSEDRHPYEQYF
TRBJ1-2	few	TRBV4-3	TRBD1	TGCGCCAGCAGCCAAGATAGAGGACAGGGGATAGGCTACACCTTC	CASSQDRGQGIGYTF
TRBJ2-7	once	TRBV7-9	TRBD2	TGTGCCAGCAGCTTGACTAGCGGGAGTGCCTACGAGCAGTACTTC	CASSLTSGSAYEQYF
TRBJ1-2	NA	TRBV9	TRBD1	TGTGCCAGCAGCGAGGGGACAGGGGGCCATGGCTACACCTTC	CASSEGTGGHGYTF
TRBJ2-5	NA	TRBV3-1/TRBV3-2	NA	TGTGCCAGCAGCCAAGCTGGGCGGGACCAAGAGACCCAGTACTTC	CASSQAGRDQETQYF
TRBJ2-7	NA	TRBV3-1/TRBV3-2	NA	TGTGCCAGCAGCCAAAGGTCAGGGATTATCCTTCGGCAGTACTTC	CASSQRSGIILRQYF
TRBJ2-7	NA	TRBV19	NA	TGTGCCAGTAGTATAGTCGGCTACGAGCAGTACTTC	CASSIVGYEQYF
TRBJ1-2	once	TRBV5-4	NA	TGTGCCAGCAGCTTACCGGGACAAATTAACTATGGCTACACCTTC	CASSLPGQINYGYTF
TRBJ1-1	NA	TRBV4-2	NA	TGTGCCAGCAGCCAAGGTGGAGGGTTTACTGAAGCTTTCTTT	CASSQGGGFTEAFF
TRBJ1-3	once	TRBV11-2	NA	TGTGCCAGCAGCTTAGATCTTACTGCAGGAAACACCATATATTTT	CASSLDLTAGNTIYF
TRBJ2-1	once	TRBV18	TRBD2	TGTGCCAGCTCACCGCAAGAGGGAGGCGGGAGCCTTTTCCAGTTCTTC	CASSPQEGGGSLFQFF
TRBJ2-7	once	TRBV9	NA	TGTGCCAGCGGAGGCAGTAGTTACGAGCAGTACTTC	CASGGSSYEQYF
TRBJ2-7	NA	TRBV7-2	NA	TGTGCCAGCAGCCCCCCCGGTAGGGGTCTCCACGAGCAGTACTTC	CASSPPGRGLHEQYF
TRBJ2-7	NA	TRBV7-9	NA	TGTGCCAGCAGCTTGGACTACAACTCCTACGAGCAGTACTTC	CASSLDYNSYEQYF
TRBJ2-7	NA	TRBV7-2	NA	TGTGCCAGCAGCTTAAGTAACTCCGAGCAGTACTTC	CASSLSNSEQYF
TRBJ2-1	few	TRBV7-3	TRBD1	TGTGCCAGCAGCTTTGATCCCCCAGGGGGCGGGAATTATGAGCAGTTCTTC	CASSFDPPGGGNYEQFF